One sample yielded the 4 T cell receptor beta chains listed below, sequenced in a study of blood T cell repertoires in COVID-19. Libraries were prepared by immunoSEQ multiplex PCR; TCRdb keeps only in-frame clonotypes and omits some of them. The top ten hold 3.5% to 4% of the sample, which has fewer than 200,000 clones, about 86% seen once. Input material: PBMCs or T cells enriched from blood (not recorded which). Receptors were obtained from a woman between 45 and 65 years old in a cohort exposed to, infected with or recovered from COVID-19 (not recorded which).

This clone was seen once. This sequence joins TRBV9 and TRBJ2-1; 10 bases fit TRBD2. The CDR3 has 12 amino acids. The V gene's germline CDR1 is SGDLS and CDR2 YYNGEE. After removal of 10 bases from V and 7 bases from J, the junction contained 5 bases not matched to a gene. The CDR3 coding sequence is TGTGCCTCGGGACTAGCGAGAAATGAGCAGTTCTTC. This sequence encodes CASGLARNEQFF.

J is TRBJ2-1 and V is TRBV5-8; 7 bases fit TRBD2. CDR1 is SGHTS, CDR2 YDEGEE, per germline. There are 16 residues in the CDR3. The V gene end was trimmed by 3 bases and the J gene end by 2 bases; junction bases not matched to a gene: 8. This chain's CDR3 is CASSWASGTTYNEQFF. In DNA, the CDR3 is TGTGCCAGCAGCTGGGCGAGCGGGACCACCTACAATGAGCAGTTCTTC.

The rearrangement joins TRBV19 to TRBJ2-7; tentative D call: TRBD1 (6 bases). The germline V gene has CDR1 LNHDA and CDR2 SQIVND (reference sequence). The CDR3 totals 14 residues. Trimming shortened V by 3 bases and J by 7 bases, and 16 bases separated the two germline ends. CDR3 nucleotide sequence: TGTGCCAGTAGTATGGCCGGCCCCAGGGGTGAGCAGTACTTC. It is translated as CASSMAGPRGEQYF. The entire variable domain, with the rest obtained from reference TRBV19 and TRBJ2-7, is as follows: DGGITQSPKYLFRKEGQNVTLSCEQNLNHDAMYWYRQDPGQGLRLIYYSQIVNDFQKGDIAEGYSVSREKKESFPLTVTSAQKNPTAFYLCASSMAGPRGEQYFGPGTRLTVT.

The chain uses TRBV5-1 and TRBJ2-7, with D tentatively TRBD1 (6 bases). The CDR3 is 16 residues long. CDR1 is SGHRS and CDR2 is YFSETQ in the germline V gene. V was clipped by 0 bases and J by 5 bases, with 18 bases between them. CDR3 nucleotides: TGCGCCAGCAGCTTGGGAGAGGTAAGGGGGTCCGACGAGCAGTACTTC. Amino acids: CASSLGEVRGSDEQYF.